The T cell receptor (beta chain) under discussion was sequenced for a study of shared clonotypes between healthy human individuals. TCRdb's copy holds only in-frame clones and misses some; the assay was immunoSEQ multiplex PCR. The repertoire holds millions of clones, 85% to 95% seen once, with more than 0.1% in the top ten. The origin of this receptor is a man aged 18 to 30 in good health. Material for sequencing was naive CD4+ T cells sorted from blood. The subset: CD45RA+ positively selected.

CDR3 sequence: CASSYSGTALYGYTF. The CDR3 DNA sequence: TGTGCCAGCAGTTACTCGGGGACAGCCCTCTATGGCTACACCTTC. The chain has TRBV6-5 and TRBJ1-2, with 7 bases matching TRBD1. CDR1 MNHEY and CDR2 SVGAGI come from the germline V gene. The V gene end was trimmed by 0 bases and the J gene end by 4 bases; junction bases not matched to a gene: 5. The CDR3 covers 15 residues.